The rows below give T cell receptor beta chains drawn from one sample of a study of blood T cell repertoires in COVID-19. TCRdb keeps only in-frame clones here, not all; method: immunoSEQ multiplex PCR. The sample lists roughly 110,000 clones; 85% to 90% were seen once. The sample consisted of peripheral blood. The receptors were gathered from a woman aged 45-60 years with acute or convalescent COVID-19. CDR3s include the opening cysteine and the closing phenylalanine or tryptophan. Each record gives: J gene, clone size, V gene, D gene, CDR3 DNA, CDR3 protein. A D gene is named only where the DNA matches it firmly. Clone sizes are given selectively: once, few, many, or a class where the clone is expanded.

J gene: TRBJ1-5
clone size: -
V gene: TRBV27
D gene: -
CDR3 DNA: TGTGCCAGCGGAGTTTACAATCAGCCCCAGCATTTT
CDR3 protein: CASGVYNQPQHF

J gene: TRBJ1-6
clone size: -
V gene: TRBV13
D gene: TRBD1
CDR3 DNA: TGTGCCAGCAGCTTAAGGACAGGGTTCGGTAATTCACCCCTCCACTTT
CDR3 protein: CASSLRTGFGNSPLHF

J gene: TRBJ1-2
clone size: -
V gene: TRBV5-6
D gene: -
CDR3 DNA: TGTGCCTCACTTTCCGACACAGGGACCTTCTATGGCTACACCTTC
CDR3 protein: CASLSDTGTFYGYTF

J gene: TRBJ1-6
clone size: -
V gene: TRBV7-9
D gene: -
CDR3 DNA: TGTGCCAGCAGCCCCGGGGGACGGTATAATTCACCCCTCCACTTT
CDR3 protein: CASSPGGRYNSPLHF

J gene: TRBJ1-1
clone size: few
V gene: TRBV30
D gene: -
CDR3 DNA: TGTGCCTGGAGTGCCTCCCACAGGGCCACTGAAGCTTTCTTT
CDR3 protein: CAWSASHRATEAFF

J gene: TRBJ1-4
clone size: -
V gene: TRBV6-5
D gene: -
CDR3 DNA: TGTGCCAGCAGTCACTCCCCGGGGTGGATGGGGGAAAAACTGTTTTTT
CDR3 protein: CASSHSPGWMGEKLFF

J gene: TRBJ1-1
clone size: -
V gene: TRBV5-1
D gene: -
CDR3 DNA: TGCGCCAGCAGCTTGGATGCAGGGGACACTGAAGCTTTCTTT
CDR3 protein: CASSLDAGDTEAFF

J gene: TRBJ1-2
clone size: -
V gene: TRBV19
D gene: TRBD1
CDR3 DNA: TGTGCCAGTAGCGCCAACAGGGGGCCATGGTATGGCTACACCTTC
CDR3 protein: CASSANRGPWYGYTF

J gene: TRBJ1-5
clone size: -
V gene: TRBV19
D gene: -
CDR3 DNA: TGTGCCAGTAGTATAGGGGACACCATAAGGAATCAGCCCCAGCATTTT
CDR3 protein: CASSIGDTIRNQPQHF

J gene: TRBJ1-2
clone size: -
V gene: TRBV27
D gene: -
CDR3 DNA: TGTGCCAGCAGTTTAACCCCAGGGGCTGGCTACACCTTC
CDR3 protein: CASSLTPGAGYTF

J gene: TRBJ2-5
clone size: -
V gene: TRBV30
D gene: TRBD1
CDR3 DNA: TGTGCCTGGAGTCCAGGGGGAGAGACCCAGTACTTC
CDR3 protein: CAWSPGGETQYF

J gene: TRBJ2-3
clone size: -
V gene: TRBV10-3
D gene: -
CDR3 DNA: TGTGCCCTACGAAAGGACAGAGACAGCACAGATACGCAGTATTTT
CDR3 protein: CALRKDRDSTDTQYF

J gene: TRBJ1-5
clone size: -
V gene: TRBV6-5
D gene: TRBD1
CDR3 DNA: TGTGCCAGCAAGGGACAGGATAATCAGCCCCAGCATTTT
CDR3 protein: CASKGQDNQPQHF

J gene: TRBJ1-2
clone size: few
V gene: TRBV6-5
D gene: TRBD1
CDR3 DNA: TGTGCCAGCAGTCTCGGGACAGGGGTGAGTGGCTACACCTTC
CDR3 protein: CASSLGTGVSGYTF

J gene: TRBJ1-5
clone size: -
V gene: TRBV2
D gene: -
CDR3 DNA: TGTGCCAGCAGCGGACAGCCGAATAGCAATCAGCCCCAGCATTTT
CDR3 protein: CASSGQPNSNQPQHF

J gene: TRBJ1-2
clone size: -
V gene: TRBV25-1
D gene: -
CDR3 DNA: TGTGCCAGCAGTCACACCCGAGGCTACACCTTC
CDR3 protein: CASSHTRGYTF

J gene: TRBJ2-3
clone size: -
V gene: TRBV30
D gene: -
CDR3 DNA: TGTGCCTGGAGTGTACTTAAGGATACGCAGTATTTT
CDR3 protein: CAWSVLKDTQYF

J gene: TRBJ1-5
clone size: -
V gene: TRBV6-5
D gene: TRBD1
CDR3 DNA: TGTGCCAGCAGTTCACAGGGGAGGAATCAGCCCCAGCATTTT
CDR3 protein: CASSSQGRNQPQHF

J gene: TRBJ2-5
clone size: -
V gene: TRBV4-1
D gene: -
CDR3 DNA: TGCGCCAGCAGCCAATTTGAGGGGGTGGGAGAGACCCAGTACTTC
CDR3 protein: CASSQFEGVGETQYF

J gene: TRBJ1-1
clone size: -
V gene: TRBV3-1/TRBV3-2
D gene: -
CDR3 DNA: TGTGCCAGCAGCTCCCGACAAGGCACTGAAGCTTTCTTT
CDR3 protein: CASSSRQGTEAFF

J gene: TRBJ1-6
clone size: -
V gene: TRBV7-9
D gene: -
CDR3 DNA: TGTGCCAGCAGCTTCCCCGGCGGGGGACTCCACTTT
CDR3 protein: CASSFPGGGLHF

J gene: TRBJ2-7
clone size: -
V gene: TRBV4-3
D gene: TRBD2
CDR3 DNA: TGCGCCAGCAGCCAAGTGATAGCGGGCCATTCCTACGAGCAGTACTTC
CDR3 protein: CASSQVIAGHSYEQYF

J gene: TRBJ2-3
clone size: -
V gene: TRBV7-9
D gene: TRBD2
CDR3 DNA: TGTGCCAGCAGCCGAGCGGGGGTGGGCACAGATACGCAGTATTTT
CDR3 protein: CASSRAGVGTDTQYF

J gene: TRBJ1-2
clone size: -
V gene: TRBV10-3
D gene: TRBD1
CDR3 DNA: TGTGCCATCAGTGGGGCCGGGACAGCCTCTAACTATGGCTACACCTTC
CDR3 protein: CAISGAGTASNYGYTF

J gene: TRBJ2-7
clone size: -
V gene: TRBV27
D gene: TRBD2
CDR3 DNA: TGTGCCAGCGCGGGGGTGATGGACTACGAGCAGTACTTC
CDR3 protein: CASAGVMDYEQYF

J gene: TRBJ1-1
clone size: -
V gene: TRBV7-3
D gene: -
CDR3 DNA: TGTGCCAGCAGCTTAGTTTTGGGGCACACTCACACTGAAGCTTTCTTT
CDR3 protein: CASSLVLGHTHTEAFF

J gene: TRBJ2-3
clone size: -
V gene: TRBV29-1
D gene: TRBD2
CDR3 DNA: TGCAGCGTTGAGGGACTAGCGGGGCCCGGAGATACGCAGTATTTT
CDR3 protein: CSVEGLAGPGDTQYF

J gene: TRBJ1-2
clone size: once
V gene: TRBV6-5
D gene: -
CDR3 DNA: TGTGCCAGCACCGTATCGAGCCTAGGTTATGGCTACACCTTC
CDR3 protein: CASTVSSLGYGYTF

J gene: TRBJ2-1
clone size: -
V gene: TRBV5-4
D gene: -
CDR3 DNA: TGTGCCAGCAGCAGCCCCTACAATGAGCAGTTCTTC
CDR3 protein: CASSSPYNEQFF

J gene: TRBJ1-4
clone size: -
V gene: TRBV28
D gene: -
CDR3 DNA: TGTGCCAGCAGTCCCCAGGTACTAGACTCAACTAATGAAAAACTGTTTTTT
CDR3 protein: CASSPQVLDSTNEKLFF

J gene: TRBJ1-5
clone size: -
V gene: TRBV6-6
D gene: TRBD1
CDR3 DNA: TGTGCCAGTGACAGGGGTAGCAATCAGCCCCAGCATTTT
CDR3 protein: CASDRGSNQPQHF

J gene: TRBJ1-1
clone size: -
V gene: TRBV3-1/TRBV3-2
D gene: TRBD1
CDR3 DNA: TGTGCCAGCAGGACGGACAGGGCTAGTGAAGCTTTCTTT
CDR3 protein: CASRTDRASEAFF

J gene: TRBJ1-1
clone size: few
V gene: TRBV28
D gene: -
CDR3 DNA: TGTGCCACAAGGCCGGGGAGTGGAGCTTTCTTT
CDR3 protein: CATRPGSGAFF

J gene: TRBJ1-1
clone size: -
V gene: TRBV4-1
D gene: TRBD1
CDR3 DNA: TGCGCCAGCAGCGCGACAGGGGGCCCTGAAGCTTTCTTT
CDR3 protein: CASSATGGPEAFF

J gene: TRBJ1-2
clone size: -
V gene: TRBV30
D gene: TRBD1
CDR3 DNA: TGTGCCTGGACTAGGACAGGGGGTGTCGGTGGCTACACCTTC
CDR3 protein: CAWTRTGGVGGYTF

J gene: TRBJ2-7
clone size: -
V gene: TRBV4-1
D gene: TRBD1
CDR3 DNA: TGCGCCAGCAGCCAAGGGTCGGACAGGGGCTACGAGCAGTACTTC
CDR3 protein: CASSQGSDRGYEQYF

J gene: TRBJ2-2
clone size: -
V gene: TRBV5-5
D gene: TRBD1
CDR3 DNA: TGTGCCAGCAGCTTGGGGCCCGGGACAGCCTTAACCGGGGAGCTGTTTTTT
CDR3 protein: CASSLGPGTALTGELFF

J gene: TRBJ1-2
clone size: -
V gene: TRBV28
D gene: -
CDR3 DNA: TGTGCCACCTATCCGATCCAAGACAGGTTTGATGGCTACACCTTC
CDR3 protein: CATYPIQDRFDGYTF

J gene: TRBJ2-2
clone size: -
V gene: TRBV30
D gene: TRBD1
CDR3 DNA: TGTGCCTGGGACAGGGGTAACACCGGGGAGCTGTTTTTT
CDR3 protein: CAWDRGNTGELFF

J gene: TRBJ1-5
clone size: -
V gene: TRBV2
D gene: -
CDR3 DNA: TGTGCCAGCAGTGAGAGGGGGAGAAGCAATCAGCCCCAGCATTTT
CDR3 protein: CASSERGRSNQPQHF

J gene: TRBJ1-5
clone size: -
V gene: TRBV5-1
D gene: -
CDR3 DNA: TGCGCCAGCAGCTTGCAACAGGGAGGCAATCAGCCCCAGCATTTT
CDR3 protein: CASSLQQGGNQPQHF

J gene: TRBJ2-7
clone size: -
V gene: TRBV19
D gene: -
CDR3 DNA: TGTGCCAGTAGTATAGACAGGGGCTTTAACGAGCAGTACTTC
CDR3 protein: CASSIDRGFNEQYF

J gene: TRBJ2-3
clone size: -
V gene: TRBV9
D gene: TRBD1
CDR3 DNA: TGTGCCAGCAGCGTAGGAGGGGGCAGGGTGGATACGCAGTATTTT
CDR3 protein: CASSVGGGRVDTQYF

J gene: TRBJ2-5
clone size: -
V gene: TRBV7-6
D gene: -
CDR3 DNA: TGTGCCAGCAGCTTAGCGCTGGCAGGGTGGGGGGTACAAGAGACCCAGTACTTC
CDR3 protein: CASSLALAGWGVQETQYF

J gene: TRBJ2-6
clone size: -
V gene: TRBV5-1
D gene: TRBD1
CDR3 DNA: TGCGCCAGCAGCCTTCCGGGACAGGCAAGCTCTGGGGCCAACGTCCTGACTTTC
CDR3 protein: CASSLPGQASSGANVLTF

J gene: TRBJ2-1
clone size: -
V gene: TRBV6-4
D gene: TRBD1
CDR3 DNA: TGTGCCAGCAGTGAACAGGGGCTGGGGACCTACAATGAGCAGTTCTTC
CDR3 protein: CASSEQGLGTYNEQFF

J gene: TRBJ2-1
clone size: few
V gene: TRBV30
D gene: -
CDR3 DNA: TGTGCATGCGACCGTAGAGGGATGGGGAGTGTGGTGGGCAATGAGCAGTTCTTC
CDR3 protein: CACDRRGMGSVVGNEQFF

J gene: TRBJ2-7
clone size: once
V gene: TRBV6-5
D gene: TRBD1
CDR3 DNA: TGTGCCAGCCCGGGACAGGGGGGCTACGAGCAGTACTTC
CDR3 protein: CASPGQGGYEQYF

J gene: TRBJ2-1
clone size: -
V gene: TRBV4-2
D gene: -
CDR3 DNA: TGTGCCAGCAGCCAAGTGACTAGTTCCTACAATGAGCAGTTCTTC
CDR3 protein: CASSQVTSSYNEQFF

J gene: TRBJ1-2
clone size: -
V gene: TRBV14
D gene: -
CDR3 DNA: TGTGCCAGCAGCCAAGATTCAAGGCCAGGGTATAACTATGGCTACACCTTC
CDR3 protein: CASSQDSRPGYNYGYTF